These 20 T cell receptor beta chains were sequenced from one sample in a study of T-cell reconstitution after alpha-beta-depleted transplantation in children listed by TCRdb under 2016. Library preparation used PCR. The reads were generated on an Illumina HiSeq 2500. TCR libraries were prepared with molecular barcoding, using unique molecular identifiers to normalize TCRbeta repertoire quantification. The public reads were quality trimmed at Q25 with fastp and then assembled into clones with MiXCR by TCRdb, keeping productive beta chains. Each CDR3 protein appears once, grouped with its most common genes and DNA. The sample table lists about 360,000 distinct CDR3 sequences, more than 10% of them with a count of one. 3.5% to 4.5% of the sample is in the top ten clones. Sequences were derived from PBMCs, sampled from the stem cell graft. Receptors originate from a human donor who donated a stem cell graft to a child with Fanconi anemia.

This clonotype has a handful of counts. The V and J genes are TRBV5-1 and TRBJ2-5, with D possibly being TRBD1 (6 bases). V shed 0 bases and J shed 3 bases, with 9 bases lying between them. This CDR3 is 14 amino acids long. Germline CDR1 is SGHRS and CDR2 is YFSETQ. The CDR3, as DNA: TGCGCCAGCAGCTTGGCGGCAGGGGAAGAGACCCAGTACTTC. Its protein product is CASSLAAGEETQYF. Using reference TRBV5-1 and TRBJ2-5 for the parts outside the CDR3, the full variable domain is KAGVTQTPRYLIKTRGQQVTLSCSPISGHRSVSWYQQTPGQGLQFLFEYFSETQRNKGNFPGRFSGRQFSNSRSEMNVSTLELGDSALYLCASSLAAGEETQYFGPGTRLLVL.

This clonotype was seen more than once but under ten times. This rearrangement joins TRBV29-1 to TRBJ1-1; no firm D call. This CDR3 comprises 11 residues. The germline CDR1 and CDR2 sequences are SQVTM and ANQGSEA. V dropped 6 bases and J dropped 4 bases, with 9 bases sitting between them. CDR3 residues: CSVRDVTEAFF. In nucleotides, the CDR3 is TGCAGCGTCCGGGATGTCACTGAAGCTTTCTTT.

Only a few counts were recorded for this clonotype. This sequence joins TRBV29-1 and TRBJ2-2; 8 positions match TRBD1. From germline, CDR1 is SQVTM and CDR2 ANQGSEA. The CDR3 covers 14 residues. The ends lost 5 bases at V and 8 bases at J; junction bases unmatched: 10. The CDR3 DNA sequence: TGCAGCGTTCTCCCGACAGGGGTCCGGGGGGAGCTGTTTTTT. This codes for CSVLPTGVRGELFF.

This clonotype was observed a handful of times. The gene calls are TRBV6-1 and TRBJ1-5, with 8 bases identical to TRBD1. The length of the CDR3 is 16 residues. The ends lost 3 bases at V and 1 base at J; junction bases unmatched: 5. Looked up from germline, CDR1 is MNHNS and CDR2 is SASEGT. CDR3 bases: TGTGCCAGCAGTGACCCAGGGGGCAGGAGCAATCAGCCCCAGCATTTT. As protein: CASSDPGGRSNQPQHF.

This clonotype was seen a few times. The CDR3 region is CASSEGDNTEAFF. CDR3 bases: TGTGCCAGCAGCGAGGGGGATAACACTGAAGCTTTCTTT. The chain employs TRBV5-6 and TRBJ1-1; D might be TRBD1 (6 bases). V lost 4 bases to trimming and J lost 2 bases, with 9 bases between them. Germline CDR1 reads SGHDT; CDR2 reads YYEEEE. The CDR3 spans 13 residues.

This clonotype has ten or more counts. The V call is TRBV7-2, the J call TRBJ2-3; TRBD1 or TRBD2 may be the D gene (6 bases each). The germline CDR1 and CDR2 sequences are SGHTA and FQGNSA. V dropped 5 bases and J dropped 3 bases, with 12 bases sitting between them. CDR3 length: 14 residues. DNA for the CDR3: TGTGCCAGCAGCCCCGGGGGCCGTACAGATACGCAGTATTTT. It codes for CASSPGGRTDTQYF.

This chain uses TRBV4-1 with TRBJ2-1; 9 bases line up with TRBD2. J gave up 2 bases and V 0 bases, and 17 bases lay outside the gene matches. Per germline, CDR1 MGHRA and CDR2 YSYEKL. The CDR3 sequence is 21 residues long. CDR3 region: CASSQDPGASGDTRAYNEQFF. The CDR3 DNA is TGCGCCAGCAGCCAAGATCCGGGGGCTAGCGGGGATACTAGGGCCTACAATGAGCAGTTCTTC.

This clonotype was recorded a few times. The chain couples TRBV12-3 or TRBV12-4 to TRBJ2-1; TRBD2 matches 10 bases. The V segment lost 4 bases and the J segment 5 bases; nucleotides outside the gene matches: 5. CDR3 size: 15 residues. CDR3: CASSSLAGANNEQFF. CDR3 DNA: TGTGCCAGCAGTTCTCTAGCGGGGGCCAACAATGAGCAGTTCTTC.

This clonotype was detected many times. The gene calls are TRBV12-3 or TRBV12-4 and TRBJ1-5; weak D call: TRBD1 (5 bases). The V end was cut by 3 bases, the J end by 4 bases, with 7 bases between. The CDR3 totals 13 residues. CDR3 sequence (DNA): TGTGCCAGCAGTTTTCAGGGAAATCAGCCCCAGCATTTT. Encoded protein: CASSFQGNQPQHF.

This clonotype was recorded at least ten times. This chain's CDR3 is CASSQGLYGYTF. The CDR3 DNA reads as TGTGCCAGCAGTCAGGGACTGTATGGCTACACCTTC. The V call is TRBV12-3 or TRBV12-4, the J call TRBJ1-2; D is perhaps TRBD1 (5 bases). The ends were cut back, 5 bases at V and 5 bases at J, with 9 bases in the middle. The CDR3 contains 12 residues.

This clonotype has more than one count but fewer than ten. This chain joins TRBV9 and TRBJ1-1; no clear D. The V and J ends lost 4 bases and 1 base respectively, with 11 bases between them. Germline values: CDR1 SGDLS, CDR2 YYNGEE. The CDR3 consists of 14 residues. CDR3 coding DNA: TGTGCCAGCAGCCTGAACTATTGGAACACTGAAGCTTTCTTT. Translation gives CASSLNYWNTEAFF.

J is TRBJ1-5 and V is TRBV24-1; D ambiguous. This CDR3 is 14 amino acids long. CDR1 and CDR2 (germline): KGHDR, SFDVKD. V was trimmed by 4 bases and J by 6 bases, leaving 12 bases between them. Here the CDR3 reads CATSEGAVGQPQHF. The CDR3 DNA follows: TGTGCCACCAGTGAAGGCGCCGTGGGTCAGCCCCAGCATTTT.

The table lists this clonotype with many counts. J is TRBJ2-3 and V is TRBV9; no clear D gene. The V end was cut by 0 bases, the J end by 4 bases, with 0 bases between. There are 11 residues in the CDR3. Germline V gene sequence: CDR1 SGDLS, CDR2 YYNGEE. CDR3 sequence: CASSVADTQYF. As DNA, the CDR3 is TGTGCCAGCAGCGTAGCAGATACGCAGTATTTT.

The rearrangement uses TRBV25-1 and TRBJ1-1, with a weak D call TRBD1 (5 bases). CDR1 is MGHDK and CDR2 is SYGVNS in the germline V gene. The CDR3 spans 14 residues. The V and J ends lost 1 base and 11 bases respectively, with 17 bases between them. The CDR3 DNA reads as TGTGCCAGCAGTGAATCTCCGGGACGGCGGGGGGCTTTCTTT. Protein product: CASSESPGRRGAFF.

This chain links TRBV7-9 with TRBJ2-3; D might be TRBD2 (6 bases). The germline V gene has CDR1 SEHNR and CDR2 FQNEAQ (reference sequence). Trimming pared 9 bases from V and 1 base from J, leaving 20 bases between. This CDR3 region has 16 residues. As DNA, the CDR3 is TGTGCCAGGGCCCCTATAGCGGCCGATGGCACAGATACGCAGTATTTT. As protein: CARAPIAADGTDTQYF.

This clonotype was found many times. V and J are TRBV27 and TRBJ1-5; no firm D call. This CDR3 spans 15 amino acids. V lost 3 bases and J 1 base, leaving 10 bases between the germline ends. CDR1 is MNHEY and CDR2 is SMNVEV in the germline V gene (reference sequence). The CDR3 spells CASSLGTSSNQPQHF. The CDR3 DNA follows: TGTGCCAGCAGTTTGGGTACTTCGAGCAATCAGCCCCAGCATTTT.

This clonotype appeared a few times. The rearrangement joins TRBV5-4 to TRBJ2-3, with D maybe TRBD2 (5 bases). V lost 4 bases and J 11 bases, leaving 17 bases between the germline ends. The CDR3 runs to 13 residues. Germline V gene lookup returns CDR1 SGHNT and CDR2 YYREEE (reference sequence). CDR3 in amino acids: CASSLDEGDLQYF. CDR3 nucleotides: TGTGCCAGCAGCCTAGACGAGGGTGACTTGCAGTATTTT.

The rearrangement uses TRBV7-9 and TRBJ1-2; D unresolved. Trimming stripped 6 bases from V and 4 bases from J, with 12 bases between. CDR1 SEHNR and CDR2 FQNEAQ come from the germline V gene (reference sequence). CDR3 size: 13 residues. This CDR3 is CASRSAGVYGYTF. CDR3 in DNA: TGTGCCAGCAGATCAGCCGGTGTCTATGGCTACACCTTC.

This clonotype was found many times. This rearrangement joins TRBV9 to TRBJ2-7; TRBD1 matches at 8 bases. V shed 3 bases, J shed 4 bases, and the junction held 9 bases outside the gene matches. CDR1 SGDLS and CDR2 YYNGEE come from the germline V gene. CDR3 length: 15 amino acids. The CDR3 coding sequence is TGTGCCAGCAGCGGAGAGGGGACAGGAGCATACGAGCAGTACTTC. Translation: CASSGEGTGAYEQYF.

Ten or more counts support this clonotype. The genes are TRBV7-9 and TRBJ1-1, with D uncertain. V was clipped by 3 bases and J by 5 bases, with 10 bases between them. CDR3 length: 13 residues. Germline V gene sequence: CDR1 SEHNR, CDR2 FQNEAQ (reference sequence). This CDR3 reads CASSFIGGTEAFF. CDR3 nucleotide sequence: TGTGCCAGCAGCTTTATAGGAGGGACTGAAGCTTTCTTT.